The rows below give T cell receptor beta chains drawn from one sample of a study of CD8 T cells in ankylosing spondylitis. Each CDR3 protein is one row after TCRdb ran MiXCR on the 5' RACE reads. The data hold about 150,000 distinct CDR3 sequences, with 25% to 35% observed a single time. Sequenced material: synovial fluid, either unsorted or a sorted T cell fraction (not recorded which). These receptors were taken from a male donor with ankylosing spondylitis. The CDR3 runs from the conserved cysteine through the conserved F or W.

v_gene	j_gene	CDR3aa
TRBV27	TRBJ2-1	CASSFVGGTNKNNEQFF
TRBV5-1	TRBJ2-1	CASSIPGLVPHEQFF
TRBV6-1	TRBJ2-2	CASSEVLATNTGELFF
TRBV28	TRBJ2-7	CASSYGGLRTGLYEQYF
TRBV28	TRBJ2-1	CASRAGLAGRTSNEQFF
TRBV6-1	TRBJ2-2	CASRQRDTGELFF
TRBV7-9	TRBJ1-2	CASSHPYYGYTF
TRBV6-2/TRBV6-3	TRBJ2-3	CASKATGDTQYF
TRBV29-1	TRBJ2-2	CSGSGTSGGNTGELFF
TRBV24-1	TRBJ1-1	CATSDGQGANTEAFF
TRBV12-3/TRBV12-4	TRBJ1-5	CASSSDGSNQPQHF
TRBV2	TRBJ2-1	CASRIAGSSYNEQFF
TRBV5-1	TRBJ2-1	CASSLRTGDYNEQFF